A selection of T cell receptor beta chains follows, all from one sample in a study of blood T cell repertoires in COVID-19. Only in-frame clones appear in the TCRdb table, and some are missing; sequencing was by immunoSEQ multiplex PCR. Of 200,000 to 250,000 clones listed, roughly 80% are singletons. The sequenced material came from peripheral blood. Receptor source: a human donor in a cohort sampled during active COVID-19. The CDR3 runs from the conserved cysteine through the conserved F or W. The order of the fields is D gene, V gene, clone size, J gene, CDR3 length, CDR3 DNA, CDR3 protein. A D gene is named only where the DNA matches it firmly. Not all rows give a size; the values are once, few, many and, for expanded clones, a class.

TRBD1,TRBV30,NA,TRBJ1-1,16,TGTGCCTGGACCGGAAGACAGGGGGCCGGTAGGACTGAAGCTTTCTTT,CAWTGRQGAGRTEAFF
NA,TRBV7-2,NA,TRBJ2-6,16,TGTGCCAGCAGCTCGGTTGCGGGCTCTGGGGCCAACGTCCTGACTTTC,CASSSVAGSGANVLTF
NA,TRBV5-1,NA,TRBJ2-5,14,TGCGCCAGCAGCTTAGGGCGGGTCCAAGAGACCCAGTACTTC,CASSLGRVQETQYF
TRBD1,TRBV5-1,NA,TRBJ1-5,16,TGCGCCAGCAGCCTAGGGACAGGGGTTAGCAATCAGCCCCAGCATTTT,CASSLGTGVSNQPQHF
TRBD2,TRBV30,NA,TRBJ2-1,14,TGTGCCTGGAGTGTAGCTAGCGGGACTAATGAGCAGTTCTTC,CAWSVASGTNEQFF
TRBD1,TRBV5-6,NA,TRBJ1-6,15,TGTGCCAGCAGCTGGTGGGGGGACAGTAACTCACCCCTCCACTTT,CASSWWGDSNSPLHF
TRBD2,TRBV6-4,few,TRBJ2-3,15,TGTGCCAGCAACACTCAGCGAGGGAGGGCAGATACGCAGTATTTT,CASNTQRGRADTQYF
TRBD1,TRBV5-6,NA,TRBJ1-2,15,TGTGCCAGCAGCCAGGGACAGGGGGTATACTATGGCTACACCTTC,CASSQGQGVYYGYTF
TRBD1,TRBV11-2,NA,TRBJ1-6,14,TGTGCCAGCAGCGTCGACAGGGGTGGTTCACCCCTCCACTTT,CASSVDRGGSPLHF
NA,TRBV7-8,NA,TRBJ1-1,14,TGTGCCAGCAGCGTCCGGGGGTCGAGCCCCGAAGCTTTCTTT,CASSVRGSSPEAFF
NA,TRBV4-2,NA,TRBJ1-3,16,TGTGCCAGCAGCCAAGATCTTGGCAGGGTCGGAAACACCATATATTTT,CASSQDLGRVGNTIYF
NA,TRBV28,NA,TRBJ2-5,14,TGTGCCAGCACCAGAATGGACAGCCAAGAGACCCAGTACTTC,CASTRMDSQETQYF
TRBD2,TRBV27,NA,TRBJ2-3,15,TGTGCCAGCAGTTCGACTAGCGGGATGCGGTATACGCAGTATTTT,CASSSTSGMRYTQYF
TRBD2,TRBV30,NA,TRBJ2-2,15,TGTGCCTTCCCGAGACTAGCGGGAGGCACCGGGGAGCTGTTTTTT,CAFPRLAGGTGELFF
TRBD2,TRBV7-8,NA,TRBJ2-2,18,TGTGCCAGCAGCCTGGGACTAGCGGGAGCGACGAACACCGGGGAGCTGTTTTTT,CASSLGLAGATNTGELFF
NA,TRBV14,NA,TRBJ1-3,15,TGTGCCAGCAGCCCCCGACAGGTCCCTGGAAACACCATATATTTT,CASSPRQVPGNTIYF
NA,TRBV7-2,few,TRBJ1-5,13,TGTGCCAGCAGCTTACGGGGGGATCAGCCCCAGCATTTT,CASSLRGDQPQHF
NA,TRBV6-5,once,TRBJ2-7,14,TGTGCCAGCAGTTACTCTAACGGAGCTTACGAGCAGTACTTC,CASSYSNGAYEQYF
TRBD1,TRBV3-1/TRBV3-2,NA,TRBJ1-2,13,TGTGCCAGCAGCCAGGACAGGGTGGATGGCTACACCTTC,CASSQDRVDGYTF
NA,TRBV10-3,NA,TRBJ1-3,15,TGTGCCATCAGAAGGGACTACAGCTCTGGAAACACCATATATTTT,CAIRRDYSSGNTIYF
NA,TRBV5-8,once,TRBJ2-1,12,TGTGCCAGCAGCTGGGTGGAGCTTGAGCAGTTCTTC,CASSWVELEQFF
NA,TRBV28,few,TRBJ1-5,16,TGTGCCAGCACCATGGGGGGAGGGATTAGCAATCAGCCCCAGCATTTT,CASTMGGGISNQPQHF
NA,TRBV29-1,NA,TRBJ1-4,13,TGCAGCGTTGATCGGGGTACTAATGAAAAACTGTTTTTT,CSVDRGTNEKLFF
TRBD1,TRBV5-4,NA,TRBJ1-1,15,TGTGCCAGCAGCTTTTTCGGACAGGGGGCTTCTGAAGCTTTCTTT,CASSFFGQGASEAFF
TRBD2,TRBV7-2,NA,TRBJ2-1,16,TGTGCCAGCAGCTTAGTTGGGACTAGCGGTAACAATGAGCAGTTCTTC,CASSLVGTSGNNEQFF
NA,TRBV9,NA,TRBJ2-1,14,TGTGCCAGCAGCGTAGTAGGCAGGGAGGATGAGCAGTTCTTC,CASSVVGREDEQFF
TRBD2,TRBV4-3,NA,TRBJ2-1,15,TGCGCCAGCAGCTCGGGACTAGCGGGGTACAATGAGCAGTTCTTC,CASSSGLAGYNEQFF
NA,TRBV5-4,NA,TRBJ1-1,14,TGTGCCAGCAGCGGAGGATGGAGGCCCACTGAAGCTTTCTTT,CASSGGWRPTEAFF
TRBD2,TRBV19,once,TRBJ2-1,15,TGTGCCAGTAGTACCCTAGCGGGAGTTTACAATGAGCAGTTCTTC,CASSTLAGVYNEQFF
TRBD2,TRBV9,NA,TRBJ2-5,13,TGTGCCAGCAGCGTAGCCGGGGGGGAGACCCAGTACTTC,CASSVAGGETQYF
NA,TRBV6-5,NA,TRBJ1-2,12,TGTGCCAGCAGTTACTTAAACGGTGGCTACACCTTC,CASSYLNGGYTF
TRBD1,TRBV28,NA,TRBJ2-3,15,TGTGCCAGCAGTGTCCCGGGACAGGGTCGGGATACGCAGTATTTT,CASSVPGQGRDTQYF
TRBD1,TRBV19,once,TRBJ1-5,15,TGTGCCAGTAGTATCGTGGACAGGGGTGGGCAGCCCCAGCATTTT,CASSIVDRGGQPQHF
TRBD1,TRBV7-3,NA,TRBJ2-7,15,TGTGCCAGCAGCCGGGACAGGGGAGGATTCTACGAGCAGTACTTC,CASSRDRGGFYEQYF
NA,TRBV5-1,NA,TRBJ2-2,12,TGCGCCAGCAGCGTAAACACCGGGGAGCTGTTTTTT,CASSVNTGELFF
TRBD2,TRBV6-2/TRBV6-3,NA,TRBJ2-3,16,TGTGCCAGCAGTTACTCTGGGACTAGCGGGACAGATACGCAGTATTTT,CASSYSGTSGTDTQYF
NA,TRBV7-6,NA,TRBJ2-1,13,TGTGCCAGCAGCCCCGGACAGAGCAATGAGCAGTTCTTC,CASSPGQSNEQFF
TRBD2,TRBV4-3,NA,TRBJ2-1,14,TGCGCCAGCAAGCGGGGGGGGGATGTACATGAGCAGTTCTTC,CASKRGGDVHEQFF
TRBD1,TRBV7-2,NA,TRBJ2-1,15,TGTGCCAGCAGCACTGACAGGGAGCCCTACAATGAGCAGTTCTTC,CASSTDREPYNEQFF
NA,TRBV7-2,NA,TRBJ2-7,12,TGTGCCAGCAGCTTACAGGGTTACGAGCAGTACTTC,CASSLQGYEQYF
NA,TRBV2,many,TRBJ1-1,13,TGTGCCAGCAGACCACAGGGTTGGACTGAAGCTTTCTTT,CASRPQGWTEAFF
NA,TRBV7-2,NA,TRBJ2-7,14,TGTGCCAGCAGCTTACTGGACAGCCCCTACGAGCAGTACTTC,CASSLLDSPYEQYF
TRBD1,TRBV7-2,once,TRBJ2-7,14,TGTGCCAGCAGCCGGACAGGAAGCTCCTACGAGCAGTACTTC,CASSRTGSSYEQYF
NA,TRBV9,few,TRBJ2-7,14,TGTGCCAGCAGCACCGACCGGGGGGCGAACGAGCAGTACTTC,CASSTDRGANEQYF
NA,TRBV28,NA,TRBJ1-2,13,TGTGCCAGCAGTTTGGCAGCGCTCTATGGCTACACCTTC,CASSLAALYGYTF
TRBD2,TRBV15,NA,TRBJ2-1,16,TGTGCCACCAGCAGAGCATGGGGCGGGAGTGGCGGTGAGCAGTTCTTC,CATSRAWGGSGGEQFF
NA,TRBV28,NA,TRBJ1-2,16,TGTGCCAGCAGTCTGATTGAGGGCCCACTACGCCATGGCTACACCTTC,CASSLIEGPLRHGYTF
TRBD2,TRBV7-2,NA,TRBJ2-5,14,TGTGCCAGCAGCTTAGGGCGGGGGAGGGAGACCCAGTACTTC,CASSLGRGRETQYF
TRBD2,TRBV5-1,NA,TRBJ2-5,15,TGCGCCAGCAGCTTAGGCGGGAGGCTTTATGAGACCCAGTACTTC,CASSLGGRLYETQYF
TRBD2,TRBV6-5,NA,TRBJ2-1,14,TGTGCCAGCAGTTATAGCGGGAGCATCTATGAGCAGTTCTTC,CASSYSGSIYEQFF
NA,TRBV7-2,NA,TRBJ2-7,14,TGTGCCAGCAGCCCAGAGACTAGTATCTACGAGCAGTACTTC,CASSPETSIYEQYF
TRBD2,TRBV27,few,TRBJ2-1,15,TGTGCCAGCAGTGTTAGCGGGGGCTCCTACAATGAGCAGTTCTTC,CASSVSGGSYNEQFF
NA,TRBV7-2,NA,TRBJ2-2,16,TGTGCCAGCAGCTCCCCCGTGAGGGGGTTCACCGGGGAGCTGTTTTTT,CASSSPVRGFTGELFF
NA,TRBV6-1,NA,TRBJ2-1,14,TGTGCCAGCAGTGAAAGGAGGACCTACAATGAGCAGTTCTTC,CASSERRTYNEQFF
NA,TRBV6-5,NA,TRBJ1-3,15,TGTGCCAGCAGTTCCTCACAGGGTCGGCGAAACACCATATATTTT,CASSSSQGRRNTIYF
NA,TRBV2,few,TRBJ2-7,14,TGTGCCAGCAGCCCACAGGGTAGTAGCTACGAGCAGTACTTC,CASSPQGSSYEQYF
NA,TRBV9,NA,TRBJ1-2,16,TGTGCCAGCAGCGTAGGACAGCACACCCCGTCATATGGCTACACCTTC,CASSVGQHTPSYGYTF
NA,TRBV5-6,NA,TRBJ2-1,16,TGTGCCAGCAGCTTGGAGAAGGGACTCACCTACAATGAGCAGTTCTTC,CASSLEKGLTYNEQFF
TRBD1,TRBV7-2,NA,TRBJ1-2,15,TGTGCCAGCAGCTTGGTACAGGGGGCGTTTGATGGCTACACCTTC,CASSLVQGAFDGYTF